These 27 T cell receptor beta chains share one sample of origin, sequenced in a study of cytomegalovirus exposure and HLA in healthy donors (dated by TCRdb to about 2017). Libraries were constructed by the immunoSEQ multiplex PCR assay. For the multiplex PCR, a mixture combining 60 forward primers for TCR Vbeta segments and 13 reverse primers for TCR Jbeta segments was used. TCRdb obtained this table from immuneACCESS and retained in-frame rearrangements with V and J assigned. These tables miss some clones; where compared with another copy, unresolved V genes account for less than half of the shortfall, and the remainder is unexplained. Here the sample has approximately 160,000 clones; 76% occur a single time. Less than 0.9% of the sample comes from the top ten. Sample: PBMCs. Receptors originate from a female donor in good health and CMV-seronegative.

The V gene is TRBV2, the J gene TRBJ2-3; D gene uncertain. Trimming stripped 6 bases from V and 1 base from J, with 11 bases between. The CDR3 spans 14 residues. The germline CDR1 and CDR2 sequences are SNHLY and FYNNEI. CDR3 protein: CASRLAEGTDTQYF. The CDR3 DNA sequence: TGTGCCAGCAGATTAGCAGAAGGCACAGATACGCAGTATTTT.

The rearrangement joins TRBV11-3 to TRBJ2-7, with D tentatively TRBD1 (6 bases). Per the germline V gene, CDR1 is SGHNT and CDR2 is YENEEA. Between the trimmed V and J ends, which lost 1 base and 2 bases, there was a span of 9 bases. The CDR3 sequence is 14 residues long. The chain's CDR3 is CASSLGTGPYEQYF. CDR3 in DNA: TGTGCCAGCAGCTTAGGTACAGGGCCCTACGAGCAGTACTTC.

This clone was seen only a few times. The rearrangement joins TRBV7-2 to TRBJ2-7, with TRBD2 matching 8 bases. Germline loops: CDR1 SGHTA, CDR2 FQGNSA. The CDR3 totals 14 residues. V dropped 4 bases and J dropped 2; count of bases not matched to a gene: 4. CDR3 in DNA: TGTGCCAGCAGCTGGTCGGGGGGGCCCTACGAGCAGTACTTC. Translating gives CASSWSGGPYEQYF.

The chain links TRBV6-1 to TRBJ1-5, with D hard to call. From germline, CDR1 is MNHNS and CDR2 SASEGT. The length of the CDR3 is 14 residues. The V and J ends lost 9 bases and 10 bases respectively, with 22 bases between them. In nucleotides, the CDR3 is TGTGCCAGTACCCTTGAGGAGCTCCTCGGACCCCAGCATTTT. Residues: CASTLEELLGPQHF.

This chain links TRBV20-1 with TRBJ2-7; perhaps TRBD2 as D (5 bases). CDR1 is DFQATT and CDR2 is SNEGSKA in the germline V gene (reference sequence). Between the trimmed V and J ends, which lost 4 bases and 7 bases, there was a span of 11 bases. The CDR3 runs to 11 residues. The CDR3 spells CSATRVGEQYF. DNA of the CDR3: TGCAGTGCTACGAGGGTCGGGGAGCAGTACTTC.

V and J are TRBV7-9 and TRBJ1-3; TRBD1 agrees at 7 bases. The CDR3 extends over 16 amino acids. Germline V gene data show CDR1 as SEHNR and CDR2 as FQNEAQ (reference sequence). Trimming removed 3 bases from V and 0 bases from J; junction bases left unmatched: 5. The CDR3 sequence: CASSFTGDGSGNTIYF. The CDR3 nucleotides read TGTGCCAGCAGCTTCACAGGGGATGGCTCTGGAAACACCATATATTTT.

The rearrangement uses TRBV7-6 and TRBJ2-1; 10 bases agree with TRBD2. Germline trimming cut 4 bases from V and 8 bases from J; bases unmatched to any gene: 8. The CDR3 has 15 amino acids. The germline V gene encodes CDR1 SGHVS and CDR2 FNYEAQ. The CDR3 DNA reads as TGTGCCAGCAGCTACGCTAGCGGGAGTCTGGATGAGCAGTTCTTC. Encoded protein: CASSYASGSLDEQFF.

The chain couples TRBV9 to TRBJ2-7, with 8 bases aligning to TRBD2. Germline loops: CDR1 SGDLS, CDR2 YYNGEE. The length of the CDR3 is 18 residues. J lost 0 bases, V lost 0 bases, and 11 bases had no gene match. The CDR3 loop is CASSVGVRSGKFSYEQYF. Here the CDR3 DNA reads TGTGCCAGCAGCGTAGGTGTCCGTAGCGGGAAATTCTCCTACGAGCAGTACTTC.

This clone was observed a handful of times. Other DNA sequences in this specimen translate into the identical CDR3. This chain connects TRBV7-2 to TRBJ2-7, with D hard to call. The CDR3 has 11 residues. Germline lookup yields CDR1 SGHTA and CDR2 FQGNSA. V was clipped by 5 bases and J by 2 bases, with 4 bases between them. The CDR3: CASSPAYEQYF. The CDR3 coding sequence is TGTGCCAGCAGCCCGGCCTACGAGCAGTACTTC.

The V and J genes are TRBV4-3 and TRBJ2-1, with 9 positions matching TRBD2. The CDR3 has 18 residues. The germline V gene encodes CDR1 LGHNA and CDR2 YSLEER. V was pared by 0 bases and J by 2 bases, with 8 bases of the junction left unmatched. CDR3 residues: CASSQDNAGGRAYNEQFF. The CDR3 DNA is TGCGCCAGCAGCCAAGATAATGCGGGGGGGCGGGCCTACAATGAGCAGTTCTTC.

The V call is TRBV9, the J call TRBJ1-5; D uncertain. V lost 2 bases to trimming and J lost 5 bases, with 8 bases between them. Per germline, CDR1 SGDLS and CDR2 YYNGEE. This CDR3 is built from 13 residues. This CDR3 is CASSVDWDQPQHF. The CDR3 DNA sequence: TGTGCCAGCAGCGTCGACTGGGATCAGCCCCAGCATTTT.

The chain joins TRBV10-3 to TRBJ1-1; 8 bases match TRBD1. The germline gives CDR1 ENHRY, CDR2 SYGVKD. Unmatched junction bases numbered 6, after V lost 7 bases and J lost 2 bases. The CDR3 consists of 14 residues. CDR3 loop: CAITLTGANTEAFF. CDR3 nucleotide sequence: TGTGCCATCACCTTGACAGGGGCCAACACTGAAGCTTTCTTT.

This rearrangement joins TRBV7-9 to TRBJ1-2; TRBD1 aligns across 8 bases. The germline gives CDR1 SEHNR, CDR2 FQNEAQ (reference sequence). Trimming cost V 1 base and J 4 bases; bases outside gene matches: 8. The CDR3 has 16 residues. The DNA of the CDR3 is TGTGCCAGCAGCTTAGGAGGACAGGGTGCGTCCTATGGCTACACCTTC. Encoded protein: CASSLGGQGASYGYTF.

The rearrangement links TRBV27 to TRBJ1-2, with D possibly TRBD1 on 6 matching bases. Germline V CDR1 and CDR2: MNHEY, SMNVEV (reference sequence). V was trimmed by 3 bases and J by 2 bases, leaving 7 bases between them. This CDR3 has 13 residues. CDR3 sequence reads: CASSFTGNYGYTF. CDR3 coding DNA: TGTGCCAGCAGTTTTACAGGGAACTATGGCTACACCTTC.

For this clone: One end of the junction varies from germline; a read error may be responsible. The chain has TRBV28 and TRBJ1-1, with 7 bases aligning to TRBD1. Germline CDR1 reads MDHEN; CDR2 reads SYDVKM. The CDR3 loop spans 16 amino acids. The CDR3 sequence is CASSLDLTGLNSEAFF. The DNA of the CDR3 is TGTGCCAGCAGTTTAGACTTGACAGGGCTTAACAGTGAAGCTTTCTTT.

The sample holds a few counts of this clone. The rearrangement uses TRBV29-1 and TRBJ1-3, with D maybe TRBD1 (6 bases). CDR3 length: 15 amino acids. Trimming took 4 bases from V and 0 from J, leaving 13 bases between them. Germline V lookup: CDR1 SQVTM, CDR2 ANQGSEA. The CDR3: CSVVEDSFSGNTIYF. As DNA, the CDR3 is TGCAGCGTTGTCGAGGACAGCTTCTCTGGAAACACCATATATTTT.

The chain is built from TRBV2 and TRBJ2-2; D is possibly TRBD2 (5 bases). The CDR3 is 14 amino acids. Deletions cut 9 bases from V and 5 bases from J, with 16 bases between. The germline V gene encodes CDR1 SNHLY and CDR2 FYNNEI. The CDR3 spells CASDTPPGTGELFF. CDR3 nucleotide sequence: TGTGCCAGTGATACCCCTCCGGGGACCGGGGAGCTGTTTTTT.

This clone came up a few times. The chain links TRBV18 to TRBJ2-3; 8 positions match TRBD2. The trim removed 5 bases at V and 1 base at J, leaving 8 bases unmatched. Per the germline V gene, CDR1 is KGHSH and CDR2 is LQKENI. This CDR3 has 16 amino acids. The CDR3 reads CASSSQRGLGTDTQYF. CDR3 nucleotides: TGTGCCAGCTCATCACAGCGGGGGCTAGGCACAGATACGCAGTATTTT.

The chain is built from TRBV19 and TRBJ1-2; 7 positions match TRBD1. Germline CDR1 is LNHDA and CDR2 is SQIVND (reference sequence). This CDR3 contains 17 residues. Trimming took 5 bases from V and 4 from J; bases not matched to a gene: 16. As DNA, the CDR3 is TGTGCCAGTAGTTTGCTTGGGACAGACCTTAGGGTCTATGGCTACACCTTC. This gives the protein CASSLLGTDLRVYGYTF.

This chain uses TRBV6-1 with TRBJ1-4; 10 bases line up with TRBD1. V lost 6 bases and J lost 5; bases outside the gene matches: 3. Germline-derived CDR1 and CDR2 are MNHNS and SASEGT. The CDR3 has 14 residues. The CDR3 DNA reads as TGTGCCAGCAGGTCGGGACAGGGGAATGAAAAACTGTTTTTT. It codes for CASRSGQGNEKLFF.

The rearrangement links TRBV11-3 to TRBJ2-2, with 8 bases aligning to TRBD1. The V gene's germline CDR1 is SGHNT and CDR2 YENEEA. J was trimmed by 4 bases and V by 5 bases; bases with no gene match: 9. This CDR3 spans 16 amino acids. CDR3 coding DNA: TGTGCCAGCAGCCCTCGGACAGGGAGTCGCACCGGGGAGCTGTTTTTT. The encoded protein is CASSPRTGSRTGELFF.

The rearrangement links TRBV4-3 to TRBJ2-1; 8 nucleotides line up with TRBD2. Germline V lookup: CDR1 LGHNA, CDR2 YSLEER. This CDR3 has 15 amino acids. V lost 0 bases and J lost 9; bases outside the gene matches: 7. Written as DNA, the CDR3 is TGCGCCAGCAGCCAAGAGGGGCGGGGGGCGACTGAGCAGTTCTTC. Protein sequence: CASSQEGRGATEQFF.

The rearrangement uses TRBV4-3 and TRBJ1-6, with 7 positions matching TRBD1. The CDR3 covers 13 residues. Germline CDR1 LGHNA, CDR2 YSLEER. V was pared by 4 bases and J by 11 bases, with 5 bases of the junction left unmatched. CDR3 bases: TGCGCCAGCAGCCCTGTAACAGGGGCACCCCTCCACTTT. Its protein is CASSPVTGAPLHF.

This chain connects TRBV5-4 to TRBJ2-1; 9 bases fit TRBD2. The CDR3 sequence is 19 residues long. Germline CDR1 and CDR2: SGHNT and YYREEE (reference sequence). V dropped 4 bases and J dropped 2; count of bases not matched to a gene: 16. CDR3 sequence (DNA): TGTGCCAGCAGCCCACGAGGCGGGGGGGCCGTTACGCCCTACAATGAGCAGTTCTTC. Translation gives CASSPRGGGAVTPYNEQFF. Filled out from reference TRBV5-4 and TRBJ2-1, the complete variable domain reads ETGVTQSPTHLIKTRGQQVTLRCSSQSGHNTVSWYQQALGQGPQFIFQYYREEENGRGNFPPRFSGLQFPNYSSELNVNALELDDSALYLCASSPRGGGAVTPYNEQFFGPGTRLTVL.

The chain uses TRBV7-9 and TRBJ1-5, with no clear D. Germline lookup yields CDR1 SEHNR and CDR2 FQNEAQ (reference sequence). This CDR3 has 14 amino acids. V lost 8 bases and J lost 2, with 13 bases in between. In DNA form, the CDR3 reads TGTGCCAGCGAATCGGGATCGGGCAATCAGCCCCAGCATTTT. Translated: CASESGSGNQPQHF.

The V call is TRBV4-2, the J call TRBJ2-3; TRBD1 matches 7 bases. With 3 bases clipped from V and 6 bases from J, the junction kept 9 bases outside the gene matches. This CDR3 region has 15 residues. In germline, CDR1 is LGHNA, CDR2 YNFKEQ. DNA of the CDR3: TGTGCCAGCAGCCAGGAAGGGGGCGCCGGGGATACGCAGTATTTT. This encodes CASSQEGGAGDTQYF.

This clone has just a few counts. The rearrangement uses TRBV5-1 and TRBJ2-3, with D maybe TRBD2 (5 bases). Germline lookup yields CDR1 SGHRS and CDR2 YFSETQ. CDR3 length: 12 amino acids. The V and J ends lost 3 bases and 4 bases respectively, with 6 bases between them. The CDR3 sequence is CASSWGADTQYF. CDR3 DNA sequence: TGCGCCAGCAGCTGGGGAGCAGATACGCAGTATTTT.